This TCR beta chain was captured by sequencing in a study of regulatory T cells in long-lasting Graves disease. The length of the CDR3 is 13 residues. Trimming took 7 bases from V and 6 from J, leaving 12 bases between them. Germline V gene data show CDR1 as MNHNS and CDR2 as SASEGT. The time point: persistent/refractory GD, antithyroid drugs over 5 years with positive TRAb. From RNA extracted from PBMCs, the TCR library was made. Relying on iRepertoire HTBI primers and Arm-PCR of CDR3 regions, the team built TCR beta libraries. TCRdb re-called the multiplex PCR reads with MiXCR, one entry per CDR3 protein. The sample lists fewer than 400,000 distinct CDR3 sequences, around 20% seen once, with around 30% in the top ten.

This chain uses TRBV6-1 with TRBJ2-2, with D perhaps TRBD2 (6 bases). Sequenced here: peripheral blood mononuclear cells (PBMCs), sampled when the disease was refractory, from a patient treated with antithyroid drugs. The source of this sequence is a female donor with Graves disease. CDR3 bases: TGTGCCAGCACACGGGAGAGGGCCGGGGAGCTGTTTTTT. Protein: CASTRERAGELFF.